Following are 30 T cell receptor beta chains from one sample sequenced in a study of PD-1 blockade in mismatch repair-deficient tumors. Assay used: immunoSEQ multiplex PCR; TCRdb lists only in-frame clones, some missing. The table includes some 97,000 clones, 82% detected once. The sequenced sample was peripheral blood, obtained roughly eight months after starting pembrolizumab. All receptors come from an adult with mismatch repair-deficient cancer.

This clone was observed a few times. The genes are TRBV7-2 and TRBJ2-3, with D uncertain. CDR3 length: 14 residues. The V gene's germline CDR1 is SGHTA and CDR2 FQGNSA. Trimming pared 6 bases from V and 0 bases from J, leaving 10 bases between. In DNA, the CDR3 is TGTGCCAGCAGTCCTTCGCTAAGCACAGATACGCAGTATTTT. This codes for CASSPSLSTDTQYF.

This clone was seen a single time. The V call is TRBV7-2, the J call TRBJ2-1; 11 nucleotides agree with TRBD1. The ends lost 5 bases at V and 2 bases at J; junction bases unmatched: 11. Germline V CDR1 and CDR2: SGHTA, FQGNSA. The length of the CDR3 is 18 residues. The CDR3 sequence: CASSPHLPDRGPYNEQFF. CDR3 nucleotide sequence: TGTGCCAGCAGCCCCCACCTACCGGACAGGGGGCCCTACAATGAGCAGTTCTTC.

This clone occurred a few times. DNA of the CDR3: TGTGCCAGCAGCTGGGACAGTAATGGCTACACCTTC. This gives the protein CASSWDSNGYTF. V gene TRBV7-2 combines with J gene TRBJ1-2; the match to TRBD1 covers 7 bases. Germline lookup yields CDR1 SGHTA and CDR2 FQGNSA. The CDR3 consists of 12 residues. V lost 4 bases, J lost 6 bases, and 2 bases stayed unmatched.

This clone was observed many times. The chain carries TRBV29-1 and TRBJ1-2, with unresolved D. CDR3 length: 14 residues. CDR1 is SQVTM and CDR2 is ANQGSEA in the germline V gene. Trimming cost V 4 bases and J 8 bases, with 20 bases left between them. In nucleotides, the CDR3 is TGCAGCGTTGTTGACCCCACGTTATCTGAGGGCTACACCTTC. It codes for CSVVDPTLSEGYTF.

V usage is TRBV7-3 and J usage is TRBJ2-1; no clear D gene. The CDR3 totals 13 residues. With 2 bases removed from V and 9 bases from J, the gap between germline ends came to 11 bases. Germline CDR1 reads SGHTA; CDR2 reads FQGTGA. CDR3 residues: CASSLQGMGEQFF. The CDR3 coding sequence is TGTGCCAGCAGCTTACAAGGGATGGGTGAGCAGTTCTTC.

In DNA form, the CDR3 reads TGTGCCAGCAGCGGAAGACTAGCGGGGCCCCAAAATAATGAGCAGTTCTTC. This encodes CASSGRLAGPQNNEQFF. This chain links TRBV7-2 with TRBJ2-1; 11 bases line up with TRBD2. The junction had 13 bases not matched to a gene; V was cut back by 5 bases and J by 7 bases. Germline CDR1 is SGHTA and CDR2 is FQGNSA. The CDR3 covers 17 residues.

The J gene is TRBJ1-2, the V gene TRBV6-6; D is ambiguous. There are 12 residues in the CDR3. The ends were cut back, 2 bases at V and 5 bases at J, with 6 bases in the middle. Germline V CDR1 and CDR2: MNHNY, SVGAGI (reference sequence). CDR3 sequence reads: CASSYAGYGYTF. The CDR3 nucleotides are TGTGCCAGCAGTTACGCAGGATATGGCTACACCTTC.

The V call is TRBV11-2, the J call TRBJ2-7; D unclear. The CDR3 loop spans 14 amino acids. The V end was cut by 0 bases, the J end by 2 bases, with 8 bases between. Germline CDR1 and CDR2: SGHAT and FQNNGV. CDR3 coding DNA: TGTGCCAGCAGCTTAGATCCAGGCCCCTACGAGCAGTACTTC. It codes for CASSLDPGPYEQYF.

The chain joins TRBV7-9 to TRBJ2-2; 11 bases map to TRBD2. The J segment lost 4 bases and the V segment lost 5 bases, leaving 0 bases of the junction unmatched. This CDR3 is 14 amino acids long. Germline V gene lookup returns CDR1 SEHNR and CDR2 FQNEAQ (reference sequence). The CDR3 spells CASSGLAGTGELFF. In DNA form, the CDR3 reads TGTGCCAGCAGCGGACTAGCGGGCACCGGGGAGCTGTTTTTT.

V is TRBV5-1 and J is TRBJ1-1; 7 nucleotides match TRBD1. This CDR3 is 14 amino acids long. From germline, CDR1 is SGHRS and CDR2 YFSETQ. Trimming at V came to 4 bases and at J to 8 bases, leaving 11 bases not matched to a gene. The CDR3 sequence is CASSPTGQTMEAFF. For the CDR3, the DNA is TGCGCCAGCAGCCCAACGGGACAGACGATGGAAGCTTTCTTT.

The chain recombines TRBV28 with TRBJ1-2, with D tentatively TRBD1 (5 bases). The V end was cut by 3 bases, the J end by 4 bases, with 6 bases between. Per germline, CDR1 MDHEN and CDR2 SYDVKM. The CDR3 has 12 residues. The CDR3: CASSFRGYGYTF. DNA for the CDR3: TGTGCCAGCAGTTTTAGGGGCTATGGCTACACCTTC.

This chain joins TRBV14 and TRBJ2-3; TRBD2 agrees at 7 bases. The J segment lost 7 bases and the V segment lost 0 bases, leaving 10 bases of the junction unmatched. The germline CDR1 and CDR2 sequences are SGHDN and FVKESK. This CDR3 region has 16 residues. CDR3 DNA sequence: TGTGCCAGCAGCCAAGATCTAGCGGAAAACAGACATACGCAGTATTTT. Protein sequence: CASSQDLAENRHTQYF.

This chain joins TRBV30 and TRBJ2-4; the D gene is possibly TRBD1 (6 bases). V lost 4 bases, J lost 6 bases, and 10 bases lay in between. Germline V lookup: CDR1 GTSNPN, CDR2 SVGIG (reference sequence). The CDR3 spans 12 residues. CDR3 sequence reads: CAWTGDGNIQYF. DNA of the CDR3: TGTGCCTGGACAGGGGACGGAAACATTCAGTACTTC. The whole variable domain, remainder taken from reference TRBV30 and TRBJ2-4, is SQTIHQWPATLVQPVGSPLSLECTVEGTSNPNLYWYRQAAGRGLQLLFYSVGIGQISSEVPQNLSASRPQDRQFILSSKKLLLSDSGFYLCAWTGDGNIQYFGAGTRLSVL.

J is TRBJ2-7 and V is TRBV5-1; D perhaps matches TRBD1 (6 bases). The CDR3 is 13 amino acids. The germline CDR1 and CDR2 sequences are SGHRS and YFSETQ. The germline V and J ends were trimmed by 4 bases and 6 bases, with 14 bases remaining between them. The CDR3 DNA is TGCGCCAGCAGCCTCCGGGACACGGGCGAGCAGTACTTC. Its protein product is CASSLRDTGEQYF.

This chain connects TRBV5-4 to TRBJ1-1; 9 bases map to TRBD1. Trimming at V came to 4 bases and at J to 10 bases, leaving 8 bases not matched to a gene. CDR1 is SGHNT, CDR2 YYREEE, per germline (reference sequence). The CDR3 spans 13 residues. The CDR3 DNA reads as TGTGCCAGCAGCCTAGGACAGGGGTTTGCAGCTTTCTTT. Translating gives CASSLGQGFAAFF.

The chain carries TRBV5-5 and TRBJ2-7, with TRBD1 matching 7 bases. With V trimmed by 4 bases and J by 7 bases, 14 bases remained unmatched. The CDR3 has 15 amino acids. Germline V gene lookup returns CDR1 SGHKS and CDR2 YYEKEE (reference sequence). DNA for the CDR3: TGTGCCAGCAGCACCGGACAGGCAACCTTGGGGGAGCAGTACTTC. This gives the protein CASSTGQATLGEQYF.

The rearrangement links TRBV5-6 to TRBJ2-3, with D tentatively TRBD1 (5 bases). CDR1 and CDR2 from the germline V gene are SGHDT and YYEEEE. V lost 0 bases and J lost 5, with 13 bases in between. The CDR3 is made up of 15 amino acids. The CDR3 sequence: CASSLEIGVEDTQYF. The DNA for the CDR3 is TGTGCCAGCAGCTTGGAGATAGGGGTGGAAGATACGCAGTATTTT.

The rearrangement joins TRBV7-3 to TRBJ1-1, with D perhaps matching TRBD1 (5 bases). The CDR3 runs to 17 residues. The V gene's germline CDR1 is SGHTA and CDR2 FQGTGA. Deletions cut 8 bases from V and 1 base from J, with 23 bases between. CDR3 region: CASSLIRGDVENTEAFF. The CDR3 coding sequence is TGTGCCAGCTCCCTCATACGTGGGGACGTCGAGAACACTGAAGCTTTCTTT.

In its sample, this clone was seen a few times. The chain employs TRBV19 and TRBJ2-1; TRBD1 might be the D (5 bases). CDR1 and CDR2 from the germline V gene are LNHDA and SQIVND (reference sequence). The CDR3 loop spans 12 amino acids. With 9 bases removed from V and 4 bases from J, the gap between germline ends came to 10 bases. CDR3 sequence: CASRVGYNEQFF. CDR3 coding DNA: TGTGCCAGCAGGGTTGGATACAATGAGCAGTTCTTC.

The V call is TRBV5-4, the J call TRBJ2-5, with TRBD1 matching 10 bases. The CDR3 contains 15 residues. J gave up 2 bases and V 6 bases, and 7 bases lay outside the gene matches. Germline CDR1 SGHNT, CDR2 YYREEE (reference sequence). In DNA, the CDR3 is TGTGCCAGCACCGGACAGGGGGAACTTCAAGAGACCCAGTACTTC. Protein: CASTGQGELQETQYF. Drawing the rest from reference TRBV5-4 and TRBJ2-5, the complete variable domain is ETGVTQSPTHLIKTRGQQVTLRCSSQSGHNTVSWYQQALGQGPQFIFQYYREEENGRGNFPPRFSGLQFPNYSSELNVNALELDDSALYLCASTGQGELQETQYFGPGTRLLVL.

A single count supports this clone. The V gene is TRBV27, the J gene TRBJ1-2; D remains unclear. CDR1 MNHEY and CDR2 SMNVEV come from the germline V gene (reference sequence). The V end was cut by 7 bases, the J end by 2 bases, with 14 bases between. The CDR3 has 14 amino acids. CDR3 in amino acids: CASTKVGSNYGYTF. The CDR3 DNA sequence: TGTGCCAGCACCAAAGTGGGGTCAAACTATGGCTACACCTTC.

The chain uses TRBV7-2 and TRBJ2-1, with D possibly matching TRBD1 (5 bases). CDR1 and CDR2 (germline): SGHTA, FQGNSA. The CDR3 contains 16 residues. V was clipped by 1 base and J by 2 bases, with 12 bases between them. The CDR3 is CASSLDLIGAYNEQFF. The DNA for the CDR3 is TGTGCCAGCAGCTTAGATCTGATAGGGGCCTACAATGAGCAGTTCTTC. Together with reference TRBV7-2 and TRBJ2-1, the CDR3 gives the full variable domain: GAGVSQSPSNKVTEKGKDVELRCDPISGHTALYWYRQSLGQGLEFLIYFQGNSAPDKSGLPSDRFSAERTGGSVSTLTIQRTQQEDSAVYLCASSLDLIGAYNEQFFGPGTRLTVL.

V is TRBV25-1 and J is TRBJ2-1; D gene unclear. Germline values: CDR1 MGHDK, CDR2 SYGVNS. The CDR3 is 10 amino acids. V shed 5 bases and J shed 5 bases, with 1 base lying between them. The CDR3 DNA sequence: TGTGCCAGCAGTAACAATGAGCAGTTCTTC. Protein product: CASSNNEQFF.

CDR3 nucleotides: TGTGCCAGCAGTTTACCCGGCAGTACCTACGAGCAGTACTTC. It yields the protein CASSLPGSTYEQYF. This chain uses TRBV28 with TRBJ2-7; D remains unclear. Per germline, CDR1 MDHEN and CDR2 SYDVKM. Trimming pared 2 bases from V and 2 bases from J, leaving 10 bases between. The CDR3 is 14 amino acids.

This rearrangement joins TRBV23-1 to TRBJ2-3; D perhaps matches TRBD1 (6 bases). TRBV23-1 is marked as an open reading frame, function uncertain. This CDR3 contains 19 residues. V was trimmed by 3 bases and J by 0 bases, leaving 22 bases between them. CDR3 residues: CASSQAHRERAPSTDTQYF. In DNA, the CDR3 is TGCGCCAGCAGTCAGGCCCACAGGGAACGGGCGCCTAGCACAGATACGCAGTATTTT.

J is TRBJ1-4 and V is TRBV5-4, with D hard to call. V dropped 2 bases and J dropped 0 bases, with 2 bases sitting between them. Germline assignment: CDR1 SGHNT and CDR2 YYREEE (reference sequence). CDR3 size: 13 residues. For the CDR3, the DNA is TGTGCCAGCAGCTTTGCAACTAATGAAAAACTGTTTTTT. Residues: CASSFATNEKLFF.

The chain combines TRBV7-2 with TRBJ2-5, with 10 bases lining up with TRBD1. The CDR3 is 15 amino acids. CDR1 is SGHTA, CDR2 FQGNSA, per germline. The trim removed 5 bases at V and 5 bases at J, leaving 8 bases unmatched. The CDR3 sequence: CASSLQTGGGETQYF. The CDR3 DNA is TGTGCCAGCAGCCTCCAGACAGGGGGCGGGGAGACCCAGTACTTC.

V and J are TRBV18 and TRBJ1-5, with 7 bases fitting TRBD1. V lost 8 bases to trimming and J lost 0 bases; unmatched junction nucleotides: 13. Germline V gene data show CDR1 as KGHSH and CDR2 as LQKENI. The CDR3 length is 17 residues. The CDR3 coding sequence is TGTGCCAGCGCGACATCAGCCGGGACAGATAGCAATCAGCCCCAGCATTTT. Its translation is CASATSAGTDSNQPQHF.

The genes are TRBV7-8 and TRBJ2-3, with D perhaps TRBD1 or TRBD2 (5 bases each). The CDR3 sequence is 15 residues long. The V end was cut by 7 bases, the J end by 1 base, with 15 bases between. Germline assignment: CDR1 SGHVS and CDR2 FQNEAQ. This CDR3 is CASTKRVGGTDTQYF. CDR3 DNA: TGTGCCAGCACTAAACGAGTGGGGGGCACAGATACGCAGTATTTT.

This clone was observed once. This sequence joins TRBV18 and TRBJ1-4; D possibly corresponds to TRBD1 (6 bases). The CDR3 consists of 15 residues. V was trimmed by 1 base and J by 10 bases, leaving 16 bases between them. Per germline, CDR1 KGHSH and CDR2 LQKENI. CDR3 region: CASSPLGAGARKLFF. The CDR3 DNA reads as TGTGCCAGCTCACCACTGGGGGCTGGGGCCCGAAAACTGTTTTTT.